This record covers a single T cell receptor beta chain. This entry is derived from a study of long-term antiretroviral therapy in people with HIV. The overall study: The 2015 immediate-ART recommendation was preceded by the earliest samples by about a decade.

It was version v3.0 of the immunoSEQ assay that was run at survey level. TCRdb's table, derived via immunoSEQ multiplex PCR, lists solely in-frame clones and lacks some. The data show about 12,000 clones, with around 77% seen just once and around 21% held by the top ten. CDR3 length equals 15 residues. With 1 base removed from V and 3 bases from J, the gap between germline ends came to 13 bases. From germline, CDR1 is SGHVS and CDR2 FNYEAQ. This clonotype was obtained from a woman aged 40 to 50 with HIV. This chain uses TRBV7-6 with TRBJ2-7; D assignment may be TRBD1 or TRBD2 (5 bases each). The sample consisted of unsorted PBMCs, taken 0.5 years before starting antiretroviral therapy. CDR3 loop: CASSLGSGANYEQYF. CDR3 bases: TGTGCCAGCAGCTTAGGCTCCGGGGCTAACTACGAGCAGTACTTC.